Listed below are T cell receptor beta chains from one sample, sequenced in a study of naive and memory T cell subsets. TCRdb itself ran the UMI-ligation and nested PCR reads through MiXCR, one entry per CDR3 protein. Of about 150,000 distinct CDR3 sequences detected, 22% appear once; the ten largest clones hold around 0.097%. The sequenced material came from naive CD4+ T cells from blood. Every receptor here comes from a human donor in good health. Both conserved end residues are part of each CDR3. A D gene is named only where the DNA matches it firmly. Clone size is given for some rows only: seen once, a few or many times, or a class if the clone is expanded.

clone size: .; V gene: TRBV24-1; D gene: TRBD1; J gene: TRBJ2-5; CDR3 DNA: TGTGCCACCGCGGCAGGGGGCGCGAAAGAGACCCAGTACTTC; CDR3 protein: CATAAGGAKETQYF
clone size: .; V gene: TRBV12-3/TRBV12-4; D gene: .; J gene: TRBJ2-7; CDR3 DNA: TGTGCCAGCACCCGAGCCCAGGGCAGGTACTCCTACGAGCAGTACTTC; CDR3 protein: CASTRAQGRYSYEQYF
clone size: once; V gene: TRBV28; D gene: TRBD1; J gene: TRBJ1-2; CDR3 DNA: TGTGCCAGCAGAGCTCTCAAGAGGACAGGGCCCTATGGCTACACCTTC; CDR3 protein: CASRALKRTGPYGYTF
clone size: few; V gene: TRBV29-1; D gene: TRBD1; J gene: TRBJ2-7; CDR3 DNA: TGCAGCGTTGCCCGGGACAGCCGGAAGAGCCACGAGCAGTACTTC; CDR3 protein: CSVARDSRKSHEQYF
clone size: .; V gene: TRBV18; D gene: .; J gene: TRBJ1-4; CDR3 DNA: TGTGCCAGCTCGCGCCTTCAAGATGCAATTGAAAAACTGTTTTTT; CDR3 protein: CASSRLQDAIEKLFF
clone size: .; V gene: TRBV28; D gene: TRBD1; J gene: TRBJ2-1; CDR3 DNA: TGTGCCAGCAGCCTCCGACAGGGTCGGTTCTTC; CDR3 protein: CASSLRQGRFF
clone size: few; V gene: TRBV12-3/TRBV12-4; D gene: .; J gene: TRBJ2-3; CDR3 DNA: TGTGCCAGCAGTTTGCCCAGCCAGTTTGATACGCAGTATTTT; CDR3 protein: CASSLPSQFDTQYF
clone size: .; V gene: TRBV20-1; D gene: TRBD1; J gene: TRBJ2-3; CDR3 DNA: TGCAGTGCTATACCGGGACAGGGGGCAGATACGCAGTATTTT; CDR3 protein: CSAIPGQGADTQYF
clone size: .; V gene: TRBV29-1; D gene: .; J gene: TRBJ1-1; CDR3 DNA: TGCAGCGCGCAGCCGGGGGCTGAAGCTTTCTTT; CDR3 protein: CSAQPGAEAFF
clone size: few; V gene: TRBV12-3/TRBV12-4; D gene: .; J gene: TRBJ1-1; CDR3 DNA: TGTGCCAGCAGTTTACTGGGAGGTGAAGCTTTCTTT; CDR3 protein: CASSLLGGEAFF
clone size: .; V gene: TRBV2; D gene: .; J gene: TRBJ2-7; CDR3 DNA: TGTGCCAGCAGTAGACAGGCCTACGAGCAGTACTTC; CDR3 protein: CASSRQAYEQYF
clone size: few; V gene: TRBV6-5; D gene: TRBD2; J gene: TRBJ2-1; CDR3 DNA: TGTGCCAGCAGAATAGCGGGGGTGACCTACAATGAGCAGTTCTTC; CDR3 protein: CASRIAGVTYNEQFF
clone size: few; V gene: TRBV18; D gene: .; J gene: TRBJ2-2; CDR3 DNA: TGTGCCAGCTCACCAACCGGGGAGCTGTTTTTT; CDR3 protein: CASSPTGELFF
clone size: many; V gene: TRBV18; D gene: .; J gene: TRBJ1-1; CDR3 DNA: TGTGCCAGCTCCCCAAAGGTGAACACTGAAGCTTTCTTT; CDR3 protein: CASSPKVNTEAFF
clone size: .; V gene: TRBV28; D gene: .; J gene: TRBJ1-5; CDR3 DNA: TGTGCCAGCAGTTTGAGGGGCGCATTTCAGCCCCAGCATTTT; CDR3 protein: CASSLRGAFQPQHF
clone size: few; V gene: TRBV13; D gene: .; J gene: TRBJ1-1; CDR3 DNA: TGTGCCAGCAGCCCAAACCACCAGCCTGGGCAGGGACATGAAGCTTTCTTT; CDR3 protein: CASSPNHQPGQGHEAFF
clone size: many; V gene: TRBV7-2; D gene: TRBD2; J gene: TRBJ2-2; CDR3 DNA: TGTGCCAGCAGCTTTAGCGGGAGGGCGTCCGGGGAGCTGTTTTTT; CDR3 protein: CASSFSGRASGELFF
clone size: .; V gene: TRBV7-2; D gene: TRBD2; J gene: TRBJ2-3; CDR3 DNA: TGTGCCAGCAGCTTAGCGATCCTAGCGGGAGTTAGCACAGATACGCAGTATTTT; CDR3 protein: CASSLAILAGVSTDTQYF
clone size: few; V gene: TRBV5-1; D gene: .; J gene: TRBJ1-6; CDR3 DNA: TGCGCCAGCAGCTTAGTGGGTCTTTCACCCCTCCACTTT; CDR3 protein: CASSLVGLSPLHF
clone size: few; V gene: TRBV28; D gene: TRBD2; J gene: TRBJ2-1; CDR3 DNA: TGTGCCAGCAGTTGGATGGGACTAGCGGGAAAGAATGAGCAGTTCTTC; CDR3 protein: CASSWMGLAGKNEQFF
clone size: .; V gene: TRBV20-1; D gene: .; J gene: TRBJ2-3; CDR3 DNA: TGCAGTGCTGATAGGGTCTCGGTAGCGGCAGATACGCAGTATTTT; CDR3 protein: CSADRVSVAADTQYF
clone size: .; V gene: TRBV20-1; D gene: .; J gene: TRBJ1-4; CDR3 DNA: TGCAGTGCTAGAGATTCTTACAGGTCTAATGAAAAACTGTTTTTT; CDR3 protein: CSARDSYRSNEKLFF
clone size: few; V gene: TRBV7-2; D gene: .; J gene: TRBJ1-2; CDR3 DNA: TGTGCCAGCAGCGAAGAGGGGTTAGGTGGTTTCGGTTATGGCTACACCTTC; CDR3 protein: CASSEEGLGGFGYGYTF
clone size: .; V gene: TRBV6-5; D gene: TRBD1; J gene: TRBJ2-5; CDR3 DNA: TGTGCCAGCAGCCCCGGACAGGGGGTCCTGAAGACCCAGTACTTC; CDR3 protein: CASSPGQGVLKTQYF
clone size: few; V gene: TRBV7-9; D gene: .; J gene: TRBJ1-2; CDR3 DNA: TGTGCCAGCAGCTTAGGGGCTGGGGTTTCCCGCTATGGCTACACCTTC; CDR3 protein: CASSLGAGVSRYGYTF
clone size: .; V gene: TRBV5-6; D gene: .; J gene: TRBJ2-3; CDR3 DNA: TGTGCCAGCAGCTGGCAGGGACCGCCGCAGTATTTT; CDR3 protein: CASSWQGPPQYF
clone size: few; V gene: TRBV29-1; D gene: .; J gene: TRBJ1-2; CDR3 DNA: TGCAGCGGCCGCCTACAGGGACGTGGCTACACCTTC; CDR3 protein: CSGRLQGRGYTF
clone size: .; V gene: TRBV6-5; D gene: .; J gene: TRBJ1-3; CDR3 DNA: TGTGCCAGCGGGTCTGGGCGTCCCTCTGGAAACACCATATATTTT; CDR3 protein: CASGSGRPSGNTIYF
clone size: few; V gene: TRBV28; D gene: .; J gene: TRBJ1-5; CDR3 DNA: TGTGCCAGCAGTTTAATAGGTAGCAATCAGCCCCAGCATTTT; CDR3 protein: CASSLIGSNQPQHF
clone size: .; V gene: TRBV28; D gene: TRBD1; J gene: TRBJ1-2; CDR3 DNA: TGTGCCAGCAGTTGGTCCGGCGGGACAGCCCGTTATGGCTACACCTTC; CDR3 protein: CASSWSGGTARYGYTF
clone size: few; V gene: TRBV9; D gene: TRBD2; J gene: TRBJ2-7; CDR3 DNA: TGTGCCAGCAGCGTAGATCCGGGAGGGCCAACTTACGAGCAGTACTTC; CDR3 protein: CASSVDPGGPTYEQYF
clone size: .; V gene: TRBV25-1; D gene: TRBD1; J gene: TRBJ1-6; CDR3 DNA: TGTGCCAGCAGGGGACAGGATAATTCACCCCTCCACTTT; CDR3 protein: CASRGQDNSPLHF
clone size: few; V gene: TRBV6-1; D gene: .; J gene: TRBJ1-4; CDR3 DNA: TGTGCCAGCAGTCCCCTAGGGGGGAAGAATGAAAAACTGTTTTTT; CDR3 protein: CASSPLGGKNEKLFF
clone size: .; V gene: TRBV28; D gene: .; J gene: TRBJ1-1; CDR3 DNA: TGTGCCAGCAGTTTCGCGCCCAACACTGAAGCTTTCTTT; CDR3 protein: CASSFAPNTEAFF
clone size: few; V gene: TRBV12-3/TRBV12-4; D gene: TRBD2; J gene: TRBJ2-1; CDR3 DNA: TGTGCCAGCAGCCCTCGGACTAGCGGGAACAATGAGCAGTTCTTC; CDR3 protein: CASSPRTSGNNEQFF
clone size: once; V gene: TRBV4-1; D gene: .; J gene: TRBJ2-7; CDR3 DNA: TGCGCCAGCAGCCAAGGTAGATCCCGAGGAGGGTACGAGCAGTACTTC; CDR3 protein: CASSQGRSRGGYEQYF
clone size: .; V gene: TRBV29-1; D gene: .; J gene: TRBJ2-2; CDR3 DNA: TGCAGCGTTGTGCGAACCGGGGAGCTGTTTTTT; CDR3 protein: CSVVRTGELFF
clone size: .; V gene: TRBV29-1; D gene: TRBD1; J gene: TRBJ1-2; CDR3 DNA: TGCAGCGCAACCGAGGTCCAGGGGGCCCTCTATGGCTACACCTTC; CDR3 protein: CSATEVQGALYGYTF
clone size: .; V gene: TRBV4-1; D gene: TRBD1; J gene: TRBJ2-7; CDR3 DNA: TGCGCCAGCAGCAGGGACAGGTTCTCCTACGAGCAGTACTTC; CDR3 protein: CASSRDRFSYEQYF
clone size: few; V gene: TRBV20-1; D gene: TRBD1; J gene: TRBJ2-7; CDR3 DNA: TGCAGTGCTAGGGGCGGGACAGGGGACTACGAGCAGTACTTC; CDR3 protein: CSARGGTGDYEQYF